The sequence of this TCR beta chain was determined in a study of vaccination effects on CD4 cells after COVID-19. Assay used: immunoSEQ multiplex PCR; TCRdb lists only in-frame clones, some missing. Of tens of thousands of clones listed, just under 80% were seen once; the top ten hold approximately 6%. There are a few counts of this clone. Its specificity is unknown. Viral peptide pools were used in the ViraFEST assay to expand antigen-specific CD4+ T cells, and sequencing came afterward. After around nine days in culture, the CD4+ T cells were isolated. The vaccine recipients had no prior SARS-CoV-2 infection, with negative nucleocapsid antibodies. After 2 million or so PBMC were placed in each well, they were cultured with 8.5 to 10 IU/ml IL-2 and approximately 9.6 ug/ml peptides. Half the medium was swapped for IL-2 medium on days 3 and 7. The material was CD4+ T cells from PBMCs cultured with HCoV-OC43 spike peptides, obtained before COVID-19 vaccination. Subset in this sample: HCoV-OC43 spike overlapping peptide pool stimulation. The clonotype comes from a human donor who received a COVID-19 vaccine.

The CDR3 region is CASSFSNYGYTF. The DNA for the CDR3 is TGCGCCAGCAGCTTTTCGAACTATGGCTACACCTTC. The chain employs TRBV5-1 and TRBJ1-2, with unresolved D. Looked up from germline, CDR1 is SGHRS and CDR2 is YFSETQ. The CDR3 is 12 amino acids. Trimming stripped 2 bases from V and 2 bases from J, with 4 bases between.